This is a list of T cell receptor beta chains from one sample in a study of regulatory T cells in long-lasting Graves disease. One entry per CDR3 protein, called by TCRdb with MiXCR from the multiplex PCR reads. The data show 550,000 or so distinct CDR3 sequences, about 11% seen once. These data were also reused for a study on T cells in Graves' hyperthyroidism and ophthalmopathy.

Sequenced here: peripheral blood mononuclear cells (PBMCs), sampled at new diagnosis, from a patient treated with antithyroid drugs. These receptors all stem from a woman aged 25 to 45 with Graves disease. Each CDR3 is given with its conserved first and last residue. The D gene is left open where the match is weak. Rows give clone size only sometimes, using once, few, many, or a class for an expanded clone.

d_gene: -
v_gene: TRBV11-2
abundance: many
j_gene: TRBJ2-7
CDR3aa: CASSPDRHEQYF
CDR3nt: TGTGCCAGCAGCCCCGACCGCCACGAGCAGTACTTC

d_gene: TRBD1
v_gene: TRBV20-1
abundance: many
j_gene: TRBJ2-7
CDR3aa: CSASGAPWDRAYEQYF
CDR3nt: TGCAGTGCTAGTGGTGCGCCATGGGACAGGGCCTACGAGCAGTACTTC

d_gene: -
v_gene: TRBV20-1
abundance: many
j_gene: TRBJ2-3
CDR3aa: CSARRFSGDTQYF
CDR3nt: TGCAGTGCTAGGCGATTTTCTGGAGATACGCAGTATTTT

d_gene: -
v_gene: TRBV20-1
abundance: -
j_gene: TRBJ2-2
CDR3aa: CSARDRAGPTNTGELFF
CDR3nt: TGCAGTGCTAGAGACCGAGCTGGTCCCACGAACACCGGGGAGCTGTTTTTT

d_gene: TRBD2
v_gene: TRBV4-1
abundance: -
j_gene: TRBJ2-2
CDR3aa: CASSRPGLAGGRGGELFF
CDR3nt: TGCGCCAGCAGCCGGCCCGGACTAGCGGGAGGAAGGGGCGGGGAGCTGTTTTTT

d_gene: -
v_gene: TRBV7-9
abundance: many
j_gene: TRBJ2-7
CDR3aa: CASSLGKSYEQYF
CDR3nt: TGTGCCAGCAGCTTGGGCAAGTCCTACGAGCAGTACTTC

d_gene: -
v_gene: TRBV10-2
abundance: -
j_gene: TRBJ1-5
CDR3aa: CASRNSYSNQPQHF
CDR3nt: TGCGCCAGCAGAAATTCCTATAGCAATCAGCCCCAGCATTTT

d_gene: -
v_gene: TRBV6-1
abundance: many
j_gene: TRBJ1-3
CDR3aa: CASRRASGNTIYF
CDR3nt: TGTGCCAGCAGACGGGCCTCCGGAAACACCATATATTTT

d_gene: -
v_gene: TRBV13
abundance: many
j_gene: TRBJ2-7
CDR3aa: CASSLGTSSYEQYF
CDR3nt: TGTGCCAGCAGCTTAGGGACGTCGTCCTACGAGCAGTACTTC

d_gene: -
v_gene: TRBV27
abundance: many
j_gene: TRBJ2-3
CDR3aa: CASSLLGSPDTQYF
CDR3nt: TGTGCCAGCAGTTTGCTAGGTTCCCCAGATACGCAGTATTTT

d_gene: TRBD1
v_gene: TRBV6-2/TRBV6-3
abundance: many
j_gene: TRBJ2-7
CDR3aa: CASSEAWQGVNEQYF
CDR3nt: TGTGCCAGCAGTGAAGCTTGGCAGGGGGTTAACGAGCAGTACTTC

d_gene: TRBD2
v_gene: TRBV4-1
abundance: few
j_gene: TRBJ2-1
CDR3aa: CASSQGPSGSGNEQFF
CDR3nt: TGCGCCAGCAGCCAAGGGCCTAGCGGGAGTGGCAATGAGCAGTTCTTC

d_gene: -
v_gene: TRBV5-6
abundance: many
j_gene: TRBJ1-1
CDR3aa: CASSLIKGTEAFF
CDR3nt: TGTGCCAGCAGCTTGATAAAGGGGACTGAAGCTTTCTTT

d_gene: -
v_gene: TRBV6-1
abundance: many
j_gene: TRBJ1-4
CDR3aa: CASTKAAGSNEKLFF
CDR3nt: TGTGCCAGCACCAAGGCTGCAGGTTCGAATGAAAAACTGTTTTTT

d_gene: -
v_gene: TRBV6-1
abundance: many
j_gene: TRBJ2-7
CDR3aa: CASSETGRIYEQYF
CDR3nt: TGTGCCAGCAGTGAAACGGGACGGATCTACGAGCAGTACTTC

d_gene: -
v_gene: TRBV24-1
abundance: -
j_gene: TRBJ2-1
CDR3aa: CATSDLSHNEQFF
CDR3nt: TGTGCCACCAGTGATTTGAGCCACAATGAGCAGTTCTTC

d_gene: TRBD1
v_gene: TRBV19
abundance: many
j_gene: TRBJ2-2
CDR3aa: CASSPADRAGELFF
CDR3nt: TGTGCCAGTAGTCCCGCCGACAGGGCCGGGGAGCTGTTTTTT

d_gene: TRBD2
v_gene: TRBV20-1
abundance: -
j_gene: TRBJ2-2
CDR3aa: CSARRTSGTGELFF
CDR3nt: TGCAGTGCTAGGAGGACTAGCGGCACCGGGGAGCTGTTTTTT

d_gene: -
v_gene: TRBV6-1
abundance: -
j_gene: TRBJ2-2
CDR3aa: CASSPGLVVGELFF
CDR3nt: TGTGCCAGCAGCCCGGGGCTAGTTGTGGGGGAGCTGTTTTTT

d_gene: -
v_gene: TRBV19
abundance: few
j_gene: TRBJ2-2
CDR3aa: CASSIRDGITGELFF
CDR3nt: TGTGCCAGTAGTATTCGGGACGGGATCACCGGGGAGCTGTTTTTT

d_gene: -
v_gene: TRBV6-1
abundance: many
j_gene: TRBJ1-1
CDR3aa: CASSELWRLTEAFF
CDR3nt: TGTGCCAGCAGTGAATTATGGAGGCTCACTGAAGCTTTCTTT

d_gene: TRBD2
v_gene: TRBV20-1
abundance: -
j_gene: TRBJ2-5
CDR3aa: CSATPYRAGGQETQYF
CDR3nt: TGCAGTGCTACACCCTATAGAGCGGGAGGGCAAGAGACCCAGTACTTC

d_gene: -
v_gene: TRBV3-1
abundance: -
j_gene: TRBJ2-1
CDR3aa: CASSQVAMVVGLSYNEQFF
CDR3nt: TGTGCCAGCAGCCAAGTCGCGATGGTAGTCGGTCTCTCCTACAATGAGCAGTTCTTC

d_gene: TRBD1
v_gene: TRBV6-1
abundance: -
j_gene: TRBJ1-2
CDR3aa: CASAVEGARGYTF
CDR3nt: TGTGCCTCAGCGGTGGAGGGGGCTCGGGGCTACACCTTC

d_gene: -
v_gene: TRBV18
abundance: many
j_gene: TRBJ2-1
CDR3aa: CASSERGTALNEQFF
CDR3nt: TGTGCCAGCTCGGAGCGCGGGACAGCTCTCAATGAGCAGTTCTTC

d_gene: TRBD2
v_gene: TRBV6-1
abundance: many
j_gene: TRBJ2-7
CDR3aa: CASTQRSGTSYEQYF
CDR3nt: TGTGCCAGCACCCAAAGGAGCGGGACTTCCTACGAGCAGTACTTC

d_gene: -
v_gene: TRBV20-1
abundance: -
j_gene: TRBJ2-7
CDR3aa: CSARVDREDFF
CDR3nt: TGCAGTGCTAGAGTAGACAGGGAGGACTTCTTC

d_gene: -
v_gene: TRBV11-2
abundance: many
j_gene: TRBJ2-3
CDR3aa: CASSLLGGHRTDTQYF
CDR3nt: TGTGCCAGCAGCTTGCTGGGGGGACACCGCACAGATACGCAGTATTTT

d_gene: -
v_gene: TRBV6-2/TRBV6-3
abundance: -
j_gene: TRBJ1-1
CDR3aa: CASSYRTHTEAFF
CDR3nt: TGTGCCAGCAGTTACCGGACCCACACTGAAGCTTTCTTT

d_gene: -
v_gene: TRBV12-3/TRBV12-4
abundance: many
j_gene: TRBJ1-5
CDR3aa: CASTRVLGQPQHF
CDR3nt: TGTGCCAGCACCAGGGTTTTAGGTCAGCCCCAGCATTTT

d_gene: TRBD1
v_gene: TRBV2
abundance: many
j_gene: TRBJ2-4
CDR3aa: CASSGGQGNIQYF
CDR3nt: TGTGCCAGCTCGGGGGGACAGGGAAACATTCAGTACTTC

d_gene: TRBD1
v_gene: TRBV6-2/TRBV6-3
abundance: few
j_gene: TRBJ2-5
CDR3aa: CASITGQQETQYF
CDR3nt: TGTGCCAGCATTACGGGACAGCAAGAGACCCAGTACTTC

d_gene: -
v_gene: TRBV3-1
abundance: once
j_gene: TRBJ2-7
CDR3aa: CASSQAQSLGEQYF
CDR3nt: TGTGCCAGCAGCCAAGCTCAGAGCCTGGGCGAGCAGTACTTC

d_gene: -
v_gene: TRBV7-6
abundance: many
j_gene: TRBJ2-1
CDR3aa: CASSLISPPDDSHNEQFF
CDR3nt: TGTGCCAGCAGCTTAATTTCCCCTCCCGACGACTCTCACAATGAGCAGTTCTTC

d_gene: -
v_gene: TRBV13
abundance: many
j_gene: TRBJ2-7
CDR3aa: CASSPSPGRGEQYF
CDR3nt: TGTGCCAGCAGCCCCAGCCCAGGTCGTGGCGAGCAGTACTTC

d_gene: TRBD1
v_gene: TRBV30
abundance: many
j_gene: TRBJ1-2
CDR3aa: CAWGPGGSYGYTF
CDR3nt: TGTGCCTGGGGACCAGGGGGCTCCTATGGCTACACCTTC

d_gene: -
v_gene: TRBV2
abundance: many
j_gene: TRBJ2-7
CDR3aa: CASSRGYYEQYF
CDR3nt: TGTGCCAGCAGCCGGGGCTACTACGAGCAGTACTTC

d_gene: -
v_gene: TRBV7-9
abundance: few
j_gene: TRBJ2-1
CDR3aa: CASGKGASPNEQFF
CDR3nt: TGTGCCAGCGGGAAAGGGGCTAGCCCAAATGAGCAGTTCTTC

d_gene: TRBD1
v_gene: TRBV5-5
abundance: many
j_gene: TRBJ2-1
CDR3aa: CASSFGGQGYNEQFF
CDR3nt: TGTGCCAGCAGCTTTGGGGGACAGGGCTACAATGAGCAGTTCTTC

d_gene: TRBD2
v_gene: TRBV19
abundance: many
j_gene: TRBJ2-7
CDR3aa: CASTAGPGSYEQYF
CDR3nt: TGTGCCAGTACAGCGGGACCCGGCTCCTACGAGCAGTACTTC

d_gene: TRBD1
v_gene: TRBV4-1
abundance: -
j_gene: TRBJ1-1
CDR3aa: CASSHLQGGRNTEAFF
CDR3nt: TGCGCCAGCAGCCATCTTCAGGGGGGGCGGAACACTGAAGCTTTCTTT

d_gene: TRBD2
v_gene: TRBV27
abundance: -
j_gene: TRBJ2-5
CDR3aa: CASSLSIGGETQYF
CDR3nt: TGTGCCAGCAGTTTATCGATCGGGGGGGAGACCCAGTACTTC

d_gene: TRBD1
v_gene: TRBV27
abundance: many
j_gene: TRBJ1-5
CDR3aa: CASSLSIGTVLDEPQHF
CDR3nt: TGTGCCAGCAGTTTAAGTATAGGGACAGTGCTTGATGAGCCCCAGCATTTT

d_gene: -
v_gene: TRBV19
abundance: few
j_gene: TRBJ2-7
CDR3aa: CTSSFQAGPLAEQYF
CDR3nt: TGTACCAGTAGTTTCCAAGCCGGGCCGTTGGCCGAGCAGTACTTC

d_gene: TRBD2
v_gene: TRBV28
abundance: many
j_gene: TRBJ2-2
CDR3aa: CASSLAGVDTGELFF
CDR3nt: TGTGCCAGCAGTTTAGCGGGAGTAGACACCGGGGAGCTGTTTTTT

d_gene: TRBD1
v_gene: TRBV30
abundance: many
j_gene: TRBJ2-1
CDR3aa: CAWSVDRGNEQFF
CDR3nt: TGTGCCTGGAGTGTTGACAGGGGGAACGAGCAGTTCTTC

d_gene: -
v_gene: TRBV27
abundance: -
j_gene: TRBJ1-2
CDR3aa: CASSLLYPSSYGYTF
CDR3nt: TGTGCCAGCAGTTTACTATACCCGTCGTCCTATGGCTACACCTTC

d_gene: -
v_gene: TRBV20-1
abundance: many
j_gene: TRBJ2-3
CDR3aa: CSARDRSTSSTDTQYF
CDR3nt: TGCAGTGCTAGAGATCGTTCTACCTCTAGCACAGATACGCAGTATTTT

d_gene: TRBD2
v_gene: TRBV20-1
abundance: few
j_gene: TRBJ2-7
CDR3aa: CSARDRGGLAGGTSYEQYF
CDR3nt: TGCAGTGCTAGAGACCGGGGGGGACTAGCGGGAGGGACGTCCTACGAGCAGTACTTC

d_gene: -
v_gene: TRBV11-2
abundance: few
j_gene: TRBJ1-4
CDR3aa: CASSLVGVEKLFF
CDR3nt: TGTGCCAGCAGCTTAGTAGGGGTTGAAAAACTGTTTTTT